This T cell receptor (beta chain) appears in the sequencing data of a study of blood T cell repertoires in COVID-19. Trimming left V 6 bases short and J 4 bases short, with 13 bases between. The germline CDR1 and CDR2 sequences are MNHEY and SMNVEV (reference sequence). CDR3 length: 14 amino acids. The method was immunoSEQ multiplex PCR; TCRdb's version includes in-frame clones alone and lacks a portion of them. The data hold almost 500,000 clones, with 88% observed a single time. This chain connects TRBV27 to TRBJ1-3, with D perhaps matching TRBD1 (6 bases). This receptor was obtained from a woman aged 55 to 70 who had recovered from COVID-19. The specimen was PBMCs or T cells enriched from blood (not recorded which). Here the CDR3 DNA reads TGTGCCAGCAGAGCCGGGGGGCTAGGAAACACCATATATTTT. This translates into CASRAGGLGNTIYF.